Described below is a single T cell receptor (beta chain) sequence and its context. The record originates from a study of OX40 agonist ivuxolimab in advanced cancers. V was cut by 5 bases and J by 5 bases, with 6 bases left in between. This CDR3 comprises 11 residues. Germline V gene data show CDR1 as MNHNS and CDR2 as SASEGT. Generated by immunoSEQ multiplex PCR, the TCRdb table keeps only in-frame clones and is missing some. This sample carries tens of thousands of clones, roughly 92% of them seen once, and the ten largest clones take more than 0.95%. The sample here was CD4+ or CD8+ T cells sorted from blood, taken in a trial of the OX40 agonist ivuxolimab. This chain joins TRBV6-1 and TRBJ1-1; D is ambiguous. The sequence came from an adult with an advanced solid tumor such as melanoma, head and neck, liver or kidney cancer. Written as DNA, the CDR3 is TGTGCCAGCAGTTATAGAACTGAAGCTTTCTTT. Translating it yields CASSYRTEAFF.